The 19 T cell receptor beta chains given below trace back to one sample, sequenced in a study of PD-1 blockade in classical Hodgkin lymphoma. Described time point: cycle 4 day 1 (C4D1), after more than five weeks of nivolumab. Relapse was seen in all patients after autologous stem cell transplantation, and brentuximab vedotin exposure was variable. The protocol was immunoSEQ multiplex PCR, while the TCRdb copy is restricted to in-frame clones and leaves out a portion. The sample holds tens of thousands of clones, about 90% seen once. Source: peripheral blood mononuclear cells (PBMCs), taken before the fourth cycle of nivolumab. These receptor sequences come from a human donor with classical Hodgkin lymphoma.

The gene calls are TRBV20-1 and TRBJ2-5; D is undetermined. Near its end, the DNA agrees better with TRBJ2-7, so the J call may be wrong. The CDR3 has 11 amino acids. Germline values: CDR1 DFQATT, CDR2 SNEGSKA (reference sequence). The CDR3 DNA reads TGCAGTGCTAGCGAGTTCTCCGAGCAGTACTTC. As protein: CSASEFSEQYF.

This chain connects TRBV9 to TRBJ2-7; 11 bases align to TRBD1. Germline trimming cut 0 bases from V and 1 base from J; bases unmatched to any gene: 6. The CDR3 is 17 amino acids. The germline V gene has CDR1 SGDLS and CDR2 YYNGEE. CDR3 amino acids: CASSVGPGTGGSYEQYF. In DNA, the CDR3 is TGTGCCAGCAGCGTAGGACCGGGGACAGGGGGTTCCTACGAGCAGTACTTC.

V is TRBV30 and J is TRBJ2-7; possibly TRBD1 for D (6 bases). The CDR3 consists of 12 residues. Between the trimmed V and J ends, which lost 3 bases and 0 bases, there was a span of 6 bases. Germline V gene lookup returns CDR1 GTSNPN and CDR2 SVGIG (reference sequence). Here the CDR3 reads CAWSRGSYEQYF. The CDR3, as DNA: TGTGCCTGGAGCAGGGGCTCCTACGAGCAGTACTTC.

The rearrangement joins TRBV19 to TRBJ2-2, with a weak D call TRBD1 (6 bases). V was cut by 1 base and J by 5 bases, with 8 bases left in between. CDR3 length equals 14 residues. The germline V gene encodes CDR1 LNHDA and CDR2 SQIVND (reference sequence). DNA of the CDR3: TGTGCCAGTAGTATAGTAGGGGGAACCGGGGAGCTGTTTTTT. This encodes CASSIVGGTGELFF.

J is TRBJ1-6 and V is TRBV6-5; no firm D call. There are 15 residues in the CDR3. V was shortened by 6 bases and J by 6 bases, with 15 bases between the two germline ends. The V gene's germline CDR1 is MNHEY and CDR2 SVGAGI. CDR3 region: CASRRTSILNSPLHF. CDR3 bases: TGTGCCAGCAGGCGAACAAGTATTCTTAATTCACCCCTCCACTTT.

This chain connects TRBV30 to TRBJ1-5; D gene ambiguous. CDR1 GTSNPN and CDR2 SVGIG come from the germline V gene (reference sequence). Between the trimmed V and J ends, which lost 5 bases and 6 bases, there was a span of 20 bases. CDR3 length: 15 residues. The CDR3 protein is CAWSPGRANPQPQHF. In DNA, the CDR3 is TGTGCCTGGTCACCCGGCCGGGCAAACCCTCAGCCCCAGCATTTT.

The chain has TRBV30 and TRBJ2-5, with a weak D call TRBD2 (6 bases). V was trimmed by 8 bases and J by 4 bases, leaving 11 bases between them. Germline CDR1 and CDR2: GTSNPN and SVGIG (reference sequence). The CDR3 contains 11 residues. CDR3 protein: CAGGGLETQYF. Here the CDR3 DNA reads TGTGCCGGGGGAGGACTAGAGACCCAGTACTTC.

J is TRBJ2-1 and V is TRBV2, with 9 positions matching TRBD2. V trimming: 1 base; J trimming: 2 bases; junction bases outside the gene matches: 3. The CDR3 has 16 residues. Germline-derived CDR1 and CDR2 are SNHLY and FYNNEI. CDR3 in DNA: TGTGCCAGCAGTGAAGAGCTAGCGGGGACCTACAATGAGCAGTTCTTC. Translating it yields CASSEELAGTYNEQFF.

This sequence joins TRBV12-5 and TRBJ1-1; D may be TRBD1 (5 bases). This CDR3 contains 11 residues. Germline lookup yields CDR1 LGHNT and CDR2 FRNRAP. Trimming removed 4 bases from V and 7 bases from J, with 7 bases in between. Here the CDR3 reads CASGWGGEAFF. CDR3 in DNA: TGTGCTAGTGGTTGGGGGGGTGAAGCTTTCTTT.

The CDR3 is CAWSDPAGGLSDEQFF. CDR3 nucleotides: TGTGCCTGGAGTGACCCAGCGGGGGGGCTTTCCGATGAGCAGTTCTTC. V gene TRBV30 combines with J gene TRBJ2-1; 10 bases are a match to TRBD2. CDR1 is GTSNPN and CDR2 is SVGIG in the germline V gene (reference sequence). Germline trimming cut 1 base from V and 8 bases from J; bases unmatched to any gene: 11. The CDR3 loop spans 16 amino acids.

The chain combines TRBV7-9 with TRBJ2-7, with 9 bases fitting TRBD1. The CDR3 consists of 16 residues. With V trimmed by 4 bases and J by 7 bases, 14 bases remained unmatched. CDR1 is SEHNR, CDR2 FQNEAQ, per germline (reference sequence). CDR3 bases: TGTGCCAGCAGCTCAGGCCCCGGGACAGGGTCTTGGGAGCAGTACTTC. This encodes CASSSGPGTGSWEQYF.

The J gene is TRBJ1-2, the V gene TRBV6-5, with TRBD1 as a possible D gene (6 bases). Germline V lookup: CDR1 MNHEY, CDR2 SVGAGI. This CDR3 is 13 amino acids long. With 5 bases removed from V and 3 bases from J, the gap between germline ends came to 10 bases. Written as DNA, the CDR3 is TGTGCCAGCAGTCCCCGGACAGACTATGGCTACACCTTC. Protein product: CASSPRTDYGYTF.

The chain recombines TRBV7-2 with TRBJ1-2; no reliable D call. This CDR3 contains 14 residues. V shed 0 bases and J shed 4 bases, with 9 bases lying between them. The V gene's germline CDR1 is SGHTA and CDR2 FQGNSA. CDR3 region: CASSLALPTYGYTF. CDR3 bases: TGTGCCAGCAGCTTAGCGCTACCGACCTATGGCTACACCTTC. The full variable domain, its missing parts supplied by reference TRBV7-2 and TRBJ1-2, is GAGVSQSPSNKVTEKGKDVELRCDPISGHTALYWYRQSLGQGLEFLIYFQGNSAPDKSGLPSDRFSAERTGGSVSTLTIQRTQQEDSAVYLCASSLALPTYGYTFGSGTRLTVV.

The chain joins TRBV6-5 to TRBJ2-1; 10 bases agree with TRBD2. V gave up 6 bases and J gave up 1 base; unmatched junction bases: 3. The CDR3 is made up of 15 amino acids. CDR1 is MNHEY, CDR2 SVGAGI, per germline. The CDR3, as DNA: TGTGCCAGCAGACAAGCGGGGGGGTCCTACAATGAGCAGTTCTTC. Translated: CASRQAGGSYNEQFF.

The CDR3 loop is CASSQERRGGGYEQYF. The CDR3 DNA follows: TGCGCCAGCAGCCAAGAAAGGCGGGGTGGGGGCTACGAGCAGTACTTC. The chain joins TRBV4-1 to TRBJ2-7, with TRBD2 as a possible D gene (6 bases). This CDR3 region has 16 residues. CDR1 is MGHRA and CDR2 is YSYEKL in the germline V gene. V gave up 0 bases and J gave up 3 bases, with 15 bases separating them.

The chain couples TRBV5-4 to TRBJ1-5; D perhaps matches TRBD1 (6 bases). The V gene lost 3 bases and the J gene lost 4 bases, with 17 bases spanning the gap. Germline V gene data show CDR1 as SGHNT and CDR2 as YYREEE (reference sequence). The CDR3 runs to 16 residues. CDR3 region: CASSSMTGGANQPQHF. In nucleotides, the CDR3 is TGTGCCAGCAGCTCCATGACAGGAGGTGCTAATCAGCCCCAGCATTTT.

J is TRBJ1-2 and V is TRBV28; D not resolved. Germline values: CDR1 MDHEN, CDR2 SYDVKM. Trimming removed 6 bases at V and 2 bases at J, with 10 bases between. CDR3 length equals 13 residues. The CDR3 reads CASSQGQNYGYTF. CDR3 coding DNA: TGTGCCAGCAGCCAAGGGCAGAACTATGGCTACACCTTC.

The chain employs TRBV20-1 and TRBJ2-3, with D hard to call. There are 11 residues in the CDR3. Germline V CDR1 and CDR2: DFQATT, SNEGSKA (reference sequence). The V and J ends lost 6 bases and 6 bases respectively, with 10 bases between them. The CDR3 DNA reads TGCAGTGCCCAGTGGGCGGATACGCAGTATTTT. Its translation: CSAQWADTQYF.

This clone was detected only once. This chain joins TRBV7-8 and TRBJ2-3, with 8 nucleotides matching TRBD1. This CDR3 spans 14 amino acids. V was pared by 2 bases and J by 9 bases, with 7 bases of the junction left unmatched. The V gene's germline CDR1 is SGHVS and CDR2 FQNEAQ. The CDR3 DNA follows: TGTGCCAGCAGCTTATCGGGACAGGCCGGGACGCAGTATTTT. This encodes CASSLSGQAGTQYF.